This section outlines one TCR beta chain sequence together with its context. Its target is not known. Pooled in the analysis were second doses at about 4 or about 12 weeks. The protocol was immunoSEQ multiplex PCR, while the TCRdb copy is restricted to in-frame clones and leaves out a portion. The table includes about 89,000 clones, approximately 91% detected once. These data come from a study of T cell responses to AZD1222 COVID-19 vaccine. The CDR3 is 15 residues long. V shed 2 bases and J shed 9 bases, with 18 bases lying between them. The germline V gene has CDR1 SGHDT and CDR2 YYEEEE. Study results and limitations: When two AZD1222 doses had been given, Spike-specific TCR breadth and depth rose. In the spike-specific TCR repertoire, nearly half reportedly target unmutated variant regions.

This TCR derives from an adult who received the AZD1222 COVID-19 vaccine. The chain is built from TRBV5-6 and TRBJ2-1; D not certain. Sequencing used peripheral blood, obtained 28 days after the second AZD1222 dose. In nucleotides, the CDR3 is TGTGCCAGCAGCTTCATGGACCAAGTCGTGGGTGAGCAGTTCTTC. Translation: CASSFMDQVVGEQFF.